What follows are 10 T cell receptor beta chains derived from one specimen sequenced in a study of T cells after yellow fever vaccination. MiXCR, applied by TCRdb to the 5' RACE reads, yields one record per CDR3 protein. The sample records 450,000 to 650,000 distinct CDR3 sequences, less than 15% being singletons. The material sequenced was PBMCs, taken on the day of the yellow fever booster vaccination. Receptors originate from a man in his thirties or forties who received the YFV17D yellow fever vaccine.

This clonotype turned up a few times. V is TRBV20-1 and J is TRBJ1-1; D gene ambiguous. The germline V gene encodes CDR1 DFQATT and CDR2 SNEGSKA (reference sequence). V gave up 3 bases and J gave up 2 bases, with 13 bases separating them. The CDR3 loop spans 14 amino acids. The CDR3 region is CSASGYSTNTEAFF. In DNA form, the CDR3 reads TGCAGTGCTAGTGGTTACAGCACCAACACTGAAGCTTTCTTT.

This clonotype was seen more than once but under ten times. V gene TRBV3-1 combines with J gene TRBJ2-7; D not certain. Germline V gene lookup returns CDR1 LGHDT and CDR2 YNNKEL (reference sequence). The CDR3 has 14 amino acids. V was pared by 1 base and J by 6 bases, with 13 bases between. The CDR3 region is CASSQVYGVVEQYF. DNA for the CDR3: TGTGCCAGCAGCCAAGTTTATGGAGTGGTCGAGCAGTACTTC.

In its sample, this clonotype was seen a few times. This chain links TRBV18 with TRBJ2-1; D might be TRBD1 (5 bases). The CDR3 totals 17 residues. Germline-derived CDR1 and CDR2 are KGHSH and LQKENI. V lost 0 bases and J 0 bases, leaving 12 bases between the germline ends. The CDR3 loop reads CASSPPVGQPSYNEQFF. DNA for the CDR3: TGTGCCAGCTCACCACCGGTCGGACAACCCTCCTACAATGAGCAGTTCTTC. The full variable domain, its missing parts supplied by reference TRBV18 and TRBJ2-1, is NAGVMQNPRHLVRRRGQEARLRCSPMKGHSHVYWYRQLPEEGLKFMVYLQKENIIDESGMPKERFSAEFPKEGPSILRIQQVVRGDSAAYFCASSPPVGQPSYNEQFFGPGTRLTVL.

The chain uses TRBV20-1 and TRBJ2-5, with TRBD2 matching 9 bases. The CDR3 length is 17 residues. The germline CDR1 and CDR2 sequences are DFQATT and SNEGSKA (reference sequence). Germline trimming cut 2 bases from V and 4 bases from J; bases unmatched to any gene: 14. CDR3 nucleotide sequence: TGCAGTGCTAGAAGCCCGCAGGAGACTAGCGGAGGAGAGACCCAGTACTTC. Translated: CSARSPQETSGGETQYF.

This clonotype was seen many times. This chain links TRBV4-2 with TRBJ1-5; D possibly corresponds to TRBD1 (5 bases). This CDR3 has 15 residues. Deletions cut 0 bases from V and 6 bases from J, with 12 bases between. Germline V gives CDR1 LGHNA, CDR2 YNFKEQ. CDR3 sequence reads: CASSQEDMYSQPQHF. CDR3 nucleotide sequence: TGTGCCAGCAGCCAAGAGGACATGTATAGTCAGCCCCAGCATTTT.

This clonotype was observed a few times. The chain couples TRBV7-2 to TRBJ2-4; D remains ambiguous. In germline, CDR1 is SGHTA, CDR2 FQGNSA. CDR3 length: 13 amino acids. Trimming removed 3 bases from V and 10 bases from J, with 13 bases in between. The CDR3 protein is CASSFAEAGIQYF. Written as DNA, the CDR3 is TGTGCCAGCAGCTTTGCAGAGGCCGGAATTCAGTACTTC.

The chain couples TRBV18 to TRBJ2-5; 12 bases match TRBD2. Trimming at V came to 4 bases and at J to 6 bases, leaving 6 bases not matched to a gene. The V gene's germline CDR1 is KGHSH and CDR2 LQKENI. The CDR3 is made up of 15 amino acids. The CDR3 coding sequence is TGTGCCAGCTCACTAACGACTAGCGGGAGACAGACCCAGTACTTC. This gives the protein CASSLTTSGRQTQYF.

This chain uses TRBV7-8 with TRBJ2-4; 10 bases agree with TRBD1. Germline lookup yields CDR1 SGHVS and CDR2 FQNEAQ. V gave up 8 bases and J gave up 7 bases; unmatched junction bases: 14. CDR3 length: 16 residues. This CDR3 reads CASSGGQGGFSNIQYF. In DNA form, the CDR3 reads TGTGCCAGCTCGGGCGGACAGGGGGGATTCAGTAACATTCAGTACTTC.

The V call is TRBV7-9, the J call TRBJ2-1, with D possibly being TRBD1 or TRBD2 (5 bases each). CDR3 length: 12 residues. V was cut by 5 bases and J by 5 bases, with 7 bases left in between. Per germline, CDR1 SEHNR and CDR2 FQNEAQ (reference sequence). The DNA of the CDR3 is TGTGCCAGCAGCCGGGACGACAATGAGCAGTTCTTC. Its protein is CASSRDDNEQFF.

The table lists this clonotype with many counts. A junction boundary mismatches the germline segment, possibly from a read error. This rearrangement joins TRBV5-1 to TRBJ2-5; tentatively, D is TRBD2 (6 bases). Germline values: CDR1 SGHRS, CDR2 YFSETQ. This CDR3 has 14 amino acids. In DNA, the CDR3 is TGTGCCAGCAGCTTGGAGGGGATCCAAGAGACCCAGTACTTC. Amino acids: CASSLEGIQETQYF.